The source of this T cell receptor (beta chain) is a study of CD8+CD57+ T cells in acquired aplastic anemia. Background on the study: Average DNA yield from sorted CD4+ and CD8+ cells was about 3 ug. Study observations and caveats: CD8+ Simpson's diversity in patients was not significantly different from that in controls. Under 35 was the count of CD8+ CDR3 sequences that patients shared with controls.

This CDR3 has 13 residues. Trimming left V 7 bases short and J 1 base short, with 11 bases between. Germline lookup yields CDR1 WNHNN and CDR2 SYGVQD (reference sequence). This clonotype showed up just a few times. Antigen specificity is unknown. Genomic DNA constituted the template upon which TCR beta VDJ and CDR3 profiling was performed. TCRdb ran MiXCR on the reads and lists one entry per CDR3 protein. The table records more than 100,000 distinct CDR3 sequences, 48% of them present only once. This rearrangement joins TRBV10-1 to TRBJ2-7, with D perhaps matching TRBD1 (7 bases). This TCR was sampled from a human donor in good health, serving as a control. Material for sequencing was sorted CD4+, CD8+, or CD8+CD57+ T cells (not recorded which) from PBMCs. In DNA form, the CDR3 reads TGCGCCAGCACCAGGGGGGATTCCTACGAGCAGTACTTC. This translates into CASTRGDSYEQYF.